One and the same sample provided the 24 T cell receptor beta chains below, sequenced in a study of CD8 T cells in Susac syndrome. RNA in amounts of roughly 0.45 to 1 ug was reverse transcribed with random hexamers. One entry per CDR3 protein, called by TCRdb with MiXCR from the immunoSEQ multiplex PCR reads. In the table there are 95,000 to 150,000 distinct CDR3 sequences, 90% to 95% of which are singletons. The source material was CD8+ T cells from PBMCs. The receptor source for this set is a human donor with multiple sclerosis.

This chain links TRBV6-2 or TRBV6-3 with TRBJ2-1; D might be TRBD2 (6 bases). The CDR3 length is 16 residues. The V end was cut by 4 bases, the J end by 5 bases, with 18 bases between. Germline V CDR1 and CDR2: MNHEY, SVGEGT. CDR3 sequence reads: CASSWYRTSGDNEQFF. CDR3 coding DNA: TGTGCCAGCAGTTGGTATCGGACGTCGGGGGACAATGAGCAGTTCTTC.

The CDR3 DNA reads as TGCAGCGTTGGAGGGTCGTACACCGGGGAGCTGTTTTTT. Protein sequence: CSVGGSYTGELFF. The chain joins TRBV29-1 to TRBJ2-2, with TRBD2 as a possible D gene (5 bases). The CDR3 has 13 amino acids. Germline assignment: CDR1 SQVTM and CDR2 ANQGSEA. V lost 4 bases, J lost 3 bases, and 9 bases lay in between.

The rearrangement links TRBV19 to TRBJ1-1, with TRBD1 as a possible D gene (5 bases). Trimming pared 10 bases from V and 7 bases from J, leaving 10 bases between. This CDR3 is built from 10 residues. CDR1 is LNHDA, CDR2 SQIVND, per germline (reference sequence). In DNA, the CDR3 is TGTGCCATCGGGGGAGTTGAAGCTTTCTTT. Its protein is CAIGGVEAFF.

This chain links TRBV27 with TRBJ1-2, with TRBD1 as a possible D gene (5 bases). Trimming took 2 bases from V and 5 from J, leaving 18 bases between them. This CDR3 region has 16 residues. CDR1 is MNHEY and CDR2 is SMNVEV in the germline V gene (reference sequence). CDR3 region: CASSLRFGGDWYGYTF. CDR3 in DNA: TGTGCCAGCAGTTTAAGATTCGGGGGAGATTGGTATGGCTACACCTTC.

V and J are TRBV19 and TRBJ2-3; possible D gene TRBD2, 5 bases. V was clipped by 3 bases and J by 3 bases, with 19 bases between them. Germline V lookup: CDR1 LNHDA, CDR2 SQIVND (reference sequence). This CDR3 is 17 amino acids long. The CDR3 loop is CASSIGEREKNTDTQYF. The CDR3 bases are TGTGCCAGTAGTATTGGGGAGAGGGAGAAGAATACAGATACGCAGTATTTT.

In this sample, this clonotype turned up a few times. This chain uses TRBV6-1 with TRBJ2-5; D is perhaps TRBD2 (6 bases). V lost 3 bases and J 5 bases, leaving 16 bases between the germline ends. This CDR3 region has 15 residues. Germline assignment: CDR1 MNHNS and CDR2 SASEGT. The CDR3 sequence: CASSEGPGGRETQYF. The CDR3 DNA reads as TGTGCCAGCAGTGAGGGCCCTGGAGGGCGGGAGACCCAGTACTTC.

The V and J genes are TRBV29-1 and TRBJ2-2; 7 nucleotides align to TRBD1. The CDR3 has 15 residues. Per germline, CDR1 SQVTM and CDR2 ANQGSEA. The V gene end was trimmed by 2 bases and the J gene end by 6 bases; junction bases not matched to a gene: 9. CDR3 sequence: CSVEWETGWAGELFF. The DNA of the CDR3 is TGCAGCGTTGAATGGGAGACAGGGTGGGCCGGGGAGCTGTTTTTT.

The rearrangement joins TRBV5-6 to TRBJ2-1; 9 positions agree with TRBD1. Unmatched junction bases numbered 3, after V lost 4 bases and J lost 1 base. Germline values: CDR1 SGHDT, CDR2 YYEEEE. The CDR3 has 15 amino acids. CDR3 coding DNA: TGTGCCAGCAGCGACGGGACAGGGTCCTACAATGAGCAGTTCTTC. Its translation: CASSDGTGSYNEQFF.

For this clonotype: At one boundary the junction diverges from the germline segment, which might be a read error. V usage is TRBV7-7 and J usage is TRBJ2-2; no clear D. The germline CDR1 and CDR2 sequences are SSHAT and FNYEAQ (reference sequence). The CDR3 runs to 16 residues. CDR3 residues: CASSTTQLLHTGELFF. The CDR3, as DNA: TGTGCTAGCAGCACCACCCAACTTTTACACACCGGGGAGCTGTTTTTT.

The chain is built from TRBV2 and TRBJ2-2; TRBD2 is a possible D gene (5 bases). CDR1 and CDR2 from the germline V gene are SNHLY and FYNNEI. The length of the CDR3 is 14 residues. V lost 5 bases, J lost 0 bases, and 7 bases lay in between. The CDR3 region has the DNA TGTGCCAGCAGTCGGGATCCGAACACCGGGGAGCTGTTTTTT. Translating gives CASSRDPNTGELFF. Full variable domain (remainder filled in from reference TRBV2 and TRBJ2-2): EPEVTQTPSHQVTQMGQEVILRCVPISNHLYFYWYRQILGQKVEFLVSFYNNEISEKSEIFDDQFSVERPDGSNFTLKIRSTKLEDSAMYFCASSRDPNTGELFFGEGSRLTVL.

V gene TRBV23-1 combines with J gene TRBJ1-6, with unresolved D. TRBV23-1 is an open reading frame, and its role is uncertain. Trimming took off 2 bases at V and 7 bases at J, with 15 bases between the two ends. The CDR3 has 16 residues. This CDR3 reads CASSQDTRLENSPLHF. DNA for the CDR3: TGCGCCAGCAGTCAAGACACCCGACTGGAGAATTCACCCCTCCACTTT.

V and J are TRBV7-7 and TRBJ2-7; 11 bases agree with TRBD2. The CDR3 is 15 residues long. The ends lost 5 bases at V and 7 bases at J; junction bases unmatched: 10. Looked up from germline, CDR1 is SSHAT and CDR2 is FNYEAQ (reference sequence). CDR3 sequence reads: CASSPLAGDAREQYF. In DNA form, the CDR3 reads TGTGCCAGCAGCCCACTAGCGGGGGATGCAAGAGAGCAGTACTTC.

The CDR3 spells CASSSDRGSYEQYF. DNA for the CDR3: TGTGCCAGCAGTTCCGACAGGGGCTCCTACGAGCAGTACTTC. The rearrangement links TRBV12-3 or TRBV12-4 to TRBJ2-7; TRBD1 aligns across 8 bases. V lost 4 bases to trimming and J lost 0 bases; unmatched junction nucleotides: 2. The CDR3 contains 14 residues.

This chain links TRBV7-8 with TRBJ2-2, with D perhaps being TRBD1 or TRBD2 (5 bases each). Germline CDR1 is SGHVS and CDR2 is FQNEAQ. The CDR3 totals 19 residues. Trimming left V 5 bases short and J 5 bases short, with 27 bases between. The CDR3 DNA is TGTGCCAGCAGCCCTACCGGGACCCTCCATAGTCAGACGACCGGGGAGCTGTTTTTT. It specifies CASSPTGTLHSQTTGELFF.

The CDR3 reads CAWSVGGRTDTQYF. CDR3 DNA: TGTGCCTGGAGTGTAGGAGGGAGAACAGATACGCAGTATTTT. The V gene is TRBV30, the J gene TRBJ2-3, with a possible D match to TRBD2 (6 bases). Trimming took off 0 bases at V and 3 bases at J, with 10 bases between the two ends. This CDR3 has 14 residues. CDR1 and CDR2 from the germline V gene are GTSNPN and SVGIG (reference sequence).

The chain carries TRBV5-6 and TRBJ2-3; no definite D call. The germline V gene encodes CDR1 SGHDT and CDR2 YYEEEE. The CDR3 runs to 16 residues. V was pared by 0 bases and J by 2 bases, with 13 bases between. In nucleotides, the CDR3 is TGTGCCAGCAGCTTGGAATCCTCGCGCTACACAGATACGCAGTATTTT. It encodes CASSLESSRYTDTQYF.

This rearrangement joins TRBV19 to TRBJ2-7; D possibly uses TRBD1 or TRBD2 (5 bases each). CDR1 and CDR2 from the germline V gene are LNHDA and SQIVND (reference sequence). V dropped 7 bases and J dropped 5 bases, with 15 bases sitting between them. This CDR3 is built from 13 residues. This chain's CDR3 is CASKGCGDHEQYF. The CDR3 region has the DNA TGTGCCAGTAAGGGGTGTGGGGACCACGAGCAGTACTTC.

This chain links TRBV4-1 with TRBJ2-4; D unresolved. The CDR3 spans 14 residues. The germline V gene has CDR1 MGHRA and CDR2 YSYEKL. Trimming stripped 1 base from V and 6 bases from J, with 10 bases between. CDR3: CASSQVGSVNIQYF. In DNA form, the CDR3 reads TGCGCCAGCAGCCAAGTAGGGTCGGTAAACATTCAGTACTTC.

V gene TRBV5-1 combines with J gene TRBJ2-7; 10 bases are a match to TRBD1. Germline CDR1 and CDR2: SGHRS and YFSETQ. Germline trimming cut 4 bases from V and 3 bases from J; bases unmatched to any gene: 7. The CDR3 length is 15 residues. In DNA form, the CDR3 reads TGCGCCAGCAGCCCCGAAGGACAGGGGGGCTACGAGCAGTACGTC. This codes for CASSPEGQGGYEQYV.

The CDR3 loop is CACKRLLGYEQYF. The CDR3 DNA reads as TGTGCCTGTAAACGACTGCTTGGGTACGAGCAGTACTTC. This sequence joins TRBV30 and TRBJ2-7; D unclear. The ends were cut back, 6 bases at V and 4 bases at J, with 16 bases in the middle. Germline V gene lookup returns CDR1 GTSNPN and CDR2 SVGIG (reference sequence). The CDR3 runs 13 residues.

The CDR3 protein is CASSFSGRVLSDGYTF. The CDR3 DNA reads TGTGCCAGCAGCTTTAGTGGCAGGGTTTTGTCCGATGGCTACACCTTC. The chain couples TRBV7-2 to TRBJ1-2; D is possibly TRBD1 (5 bases). The germline V gene encodes CDR1 SGHTA and CDR2 FQGNSA. The CDR3 covers 16 residues. Between the trimmed V and J ends, which lost 3 bases and 6 bases, there was a span of 20 bases.

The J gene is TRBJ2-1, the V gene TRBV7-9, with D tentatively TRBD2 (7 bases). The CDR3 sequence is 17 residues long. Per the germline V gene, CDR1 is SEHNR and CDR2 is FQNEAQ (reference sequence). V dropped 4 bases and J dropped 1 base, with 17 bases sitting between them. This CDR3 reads CASSSFGGQRSYNEQFF. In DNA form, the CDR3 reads TGTGCCAGCAGCTCCTTCGGGGGGCAGAGGTCCTACAATGAGCAGTTCTTC. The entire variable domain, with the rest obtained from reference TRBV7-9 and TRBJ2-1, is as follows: DTGVSQNPRHKITKRGQNVTFRCDPISEHNRLYWYRQTLGQGPEFLTYFQNEAQLEKSRLLSDRFSAERPKGSFSTLEIQRTEQGDSAMYLCASSSFGGQRSYNEQFFGPGTRLTVL.

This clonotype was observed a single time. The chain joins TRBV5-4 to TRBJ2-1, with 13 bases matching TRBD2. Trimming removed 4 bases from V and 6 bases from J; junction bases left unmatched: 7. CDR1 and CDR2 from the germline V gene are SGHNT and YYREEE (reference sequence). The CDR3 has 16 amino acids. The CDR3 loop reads CASSLRTSGRPNEQFF. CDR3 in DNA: TGTGCCAGCAGCCTACGGACTAGCGGGAGACCCAATGAGCAGTTCTTC.

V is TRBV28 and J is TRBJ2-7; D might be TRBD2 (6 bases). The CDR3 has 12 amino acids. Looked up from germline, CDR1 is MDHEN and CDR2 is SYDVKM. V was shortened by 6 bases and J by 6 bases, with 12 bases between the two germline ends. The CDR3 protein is CASRDVSGEQYF. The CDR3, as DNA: TGTGCCAGCAGGGATGTTAGCGGCGAGCAGTACTTC.